This record looks at one TCR beta chain sequence and its context. The antigen is undetermined. At least 6 million PBMCs were isolated per sample. A second PCR of 7 to 11 cycles used a sample-barcoded 5' primer and a J-beta primer mix. A 12-random-nucleotide template-switch adaptor tagged each cDNA molecule. TCRdb reanalysed the 5' RACE reads using MiXCR and keeps one entry per CDR3 protein. The sample shows nearly 1 million distinct CDR3 sequences, 45% to 60% of them seen only once. The record originates from a study of blood T cells in healthy people across ages. Whole-study context: Template switching caught about one barcoded beta molecule for each two T cells.

CDR3 size: 15 residues. V lost 6 bases and J 5 bases, leaving 20 bases between the germline ends. Germline V lookup: CDR1 MNHNY, CDR2 SVGAGI (reference sequence). General study findings and limits: Higher diversity and more naive CD4+ cells were features of long-lived donors, compared to aged donors.

The sequenced sample was blood. The TCR originated in a woman in her fifties or sixties in good health. The chain combines TRBV6-6 with TRBJ2-7, with TRBD1 as a possible D gene (6 bases). CDR3 loop: CASRRSGAGVHEQYF. The CDR3 DNA reads TGTGCCAGCAGGCGGTCAGGGGCAGGGGTCCACGAGCAGTACTTC.